The 8 T cell receptor beta chains presented below share a single source sample, sequenced in a study of T-cell memory formation after mild COVID-19. TCRdb reprocessed the 5' RACE reads via MiXCR and lists one record per CDR3 protein. This table holds approximately 340,000 distinct CDR3 sequences, more than 15% found once. Sequencing input: PBMCs or a T cell subset sorted from them (not recorded which). All receptors derive from a man between 18 and 29 years old who had mild COVID-19 (a few samples of this study predate the infection). Cell type and time point are not known.

This rearrangement joins TRBV27 to TRBJ2-3; 8 bases fit TRBD2. V dropped 4 bases and J dropped 4; count of bases not matched to a gene: 4. The CDR3 loop spans 14 amino acids. The germline V gene encodes CDR1 MNHEY and CDR2 SMNVEV (reference sequence). CDR3: CASSSGLGADTQYF. The CDR3 bases are TGTGCCAGCAGTTCGGGACTAGGCGCAGATACGCAGTATTTT.

In this sample, this clonotype turned up a few times. The rearrangement joins TRBV7-2 to TRBJ1-5, with D uncertain. The V gene's germline CDR1 is SGHTA and CDR2 FQGNSA. The CDR3 sequence is 13 residues long. Trimming took off 5 bases at V and 4 bases at J, with 9 bases between the two ends. The CDR3 nucleotides read TGTGCCAGCAGCCAGTCGGAGAATCAGCCCCAGCATTTT. As protein: CASSQSENQPQHF.

This clonotype was seen repeatedly, ten times or more. The V and J genes are TRBV7-2 and TRBJ2-3; unclear D gene. V dropped 3 bases and J dropped 3 bases, with 7 bases sitting between them. This CDR3 comprises 13 residues. Germline V gives CDR1 SGHTA, CDR2 FQGNSA. CDR3 DNA: TGTGCCAGCAGCTTGGCCGATACAGATACGCAGTATTTT. Translating it yields CASSLADTDTQYF.

This clonotype came up a few times. The rearrangement links TRBV5-1 to TRBJ2-5; D may be TRBD1 (6 bases). The germline gives CDR1 SGHRS, CDR2 YFSETQ. The CDR3 is made up of 16 amino acids. V shed 4 bases and J shed 4 bases, with 20 bases lying between them. Here the CDR3 reads CASSGTQGLRGETQYF. The CDR3 DNA follows: TGCGCCAGCAGCGGGACACAGGGTTTGAGGGGAGAGACCCAGTACTTC.

This clonotype was seen a handful of times. This chain uses TRBV11-2 with TRBJ2-1; D remains ambiguous. The V and J ends lost 4 bases and 11 bases respectively, with 12 bases between them. The germline CDR1 and CDR2 sequences are SGHAT and FQNNGV. The length of the CDR3 is 12 residues. CDR3 sequence: CASSSNRFKQFF. The CDR3 DNA reads TGTGCCAGCAGCTCTAATAGGTTTAAGCAGTTCTTC.

This clonotype was seen ten or more times. The rearrangement uses TRBV11-2 and TRBJ1-2; 7 bases line up with TRBD1. Germline V CDR1 and CDR2: SGHAT, FQNNGV. This CDR3 region has 13 residues. V lost 4 bases to trimming and J lost 5 bases; unmatched junction nucleotides: 4. The DNA of the CDR3 is TGTGCCAGCAGCTCCGGACAGGATTATGGCTACACCTTC. Its translation: CASSSGQDYGYTF.

The chain uses TRBV3-1 and TRBJ2-3, with 9 bases that match TRBD2. The J segment lost 0 bases and the V segment lost 1 base, leaving 2 bases of the junction unmatched. Looked up from germline, CDR1 is LGHDT and CDR2 is YNNKEL (reference sequence). The CDR3 is 16 residues long. The chain's CDR3 is CASSQGTSDSTDTQYF. CDR3 in DNA: TGTGCCAGCAGCCAAGGGACTAGCGACAGCACAGATACGCAGTATTTT.

The chain combines TRBV2 with TRBJ2-5; the D is unclear. Germline V gene lookup returns CDR1 SNHLY and CDR2 FYNNEI. Trimming removed 11 bases from V and 1 base from J, with 11 bases in between. The CDR3 runs to 12 residues. The CDR3 sequence is CAGSRTQETQYF. The CDR3 coding sequence is TGTGCCGGAAGCAGGACCCAAGAGACCCAGTACTTC.